The TCR beta chain under discussion was sequenced for a study of T cells after yellow fever vaccination. Looking at the study overall: With SMART-Seq v4 Ultra Low Input, the fractions containing low cell numbers were prepared. Findings and caveats of the study: The secondary T-cell response peaked on day 5, not day 15, but was weaker. In post-booster samples, most primary-vaccination clones reappeared (approximately 95% CD4, approximately 91% CD8).

A 5'RACE template-switching step, the method used to make TCR cDNA, added a universal primer site and UMIs. TCRdb re-analysed the 5' RACE reads in MiXCR, keeping a single row per CDR3 protein. This sample has roughly 190,000 distinct CDR3 sequences, with approximately 9.9% found just once. The CDR3 covers 14 residues. Germline V gene lookup returns CDR1 SQVTM and CDR2 ANQGSEA. V lost 0 bases and J lost 1, with 9 bases in between. As concerns this clonotype: Its antigen is unidentified.

The receptor was isolated from a man aged 18-30 years who received the YFV17D yellow fever vaccine. The chain uses TRBV29-1 and TRBJ2-5, with D unclear. Specimen: CD8+ T cells sorted from PBMCs, collected 15 days after the yellow fever booster vaccination. The CDR3 here is CSVEDEVVQETQYF. In nucleotides, the CDR3 is TGCAGCGTTGAAGATGAGGTAGTCCAAGAGACCCAGTACTTC.